This TCR beta chain was captured in a study of T cell therapy after organ transplantation. The wider study: T cells were expanded two to three weeks with 30 CMV class I/II epitopes.

Libraries were prepared by immunoSEQ multiplex PCR; TCRdb keeps only in-frame clonotypes and omits some of them. Of roughly 48,000 clones detected, approximately 94% appear once; the ten largest clones hold 2.5% to 4%. Turning to this clone: Its antigen remains unknown.

Study-level results: Post-therapy CD8 clonality change correlated inversely with pretherapy clonality. Reconstitution after therapy seemingly combined transferred and product-undetected endogenous clonotypes.

This CDR3 has 18 residues. After removal of 1 base from V and 0 bases from J, the junction contained 10 bases not matched to a gene. Germline CDR1 LNHDA, CDR2 SQIVND (reference sequence). The receptor's source is a human patient who had received a solid organ transplant and had CMV disease. The sequencing used CD8+ T cells from blood, collected before autologous CMV-specific T cell therapy. The gene calls are TRBV19 and TRBJ1-1; TRBD1 matches 8 bases. The CDR3 bases are TGTGCCAGTAGTATAGCCTACAGGGGGTTAAGAGTGAACACTGAAGCTTTCTTT. It codes for CASSIAYRGLRVNTEAFF.